These 17 T cell receptor beta chains share one sample of origin, sequenced in a study of CD8+ T cells in alopecia areata. Extracted from the samples, RNA was reverse transcribed into cDNA to serve as the sequencing template. Method: immunoSEQ multiplex PCR; TCRdb's copy keeps in-frame clones and lacks some. The repertoire includes more than 200,000 clones, roughly 69% of them detected once, and around 1.2% sits in the top ten. Sample: CD4+ T cells sorted from blood, taken at week 0. The source of these receptors is a human donor with alopecia areata.

This CDR3 reads CASSLMGGQEKLFF. The CDR3 DNA follows: TGTGCCAGCAGCTTGATGGGGGGCCAGGAAAAACTGTTTTTT. The V and J genes are TRBV7-9 and TRBJ1-4, with a possible D match to TRBD1 (6 bases). From germline, CDR1 is SEHNR and CDR2 FQNEAQ (reference sequence). The V end was cut by 3 bases, the J end by 8 bases, with 13 bases between. CDR3 length equals 14 residues.

This rearrangement joins TRBV29-1 to TRBJ2-3, with a weak D call TRBD1 (5 bases). Germline assignment: CDR1 SQVTM and CDR2 ANQGSEA. The CDR3 is 13 residues long. Deletions cut 7 bases from V and 4 bases from J, with 15 bases between. CDR3 coding DNA: TGCAGCGGAAATGGGGCGAATTCAGATACGCAGTATTTT. This sequence encodes CSGNGANSDTQYF.

This chain joins TRBV7-2 and TRBJ1-5; no firm D call. Germline V lookup: CDR1 SGHTA, CDR2 FQGNSA. V was cut by 1 base and J by 9 bases, with 13 bases left in between. The CDR3 contains 14 residues. The CDR3 nucleotides are TGTGCCAGCAGCTTAGAGCCCGGAGCGGGGCCCCAGCATTTT. This encodes CASSLEPGAGPQHF.

Many counts were recorded for this clone. The chain links TRBV4-2 to TRBJ2-3, with no clear D. The V end was cut by 0 bases, the J end by 4 bases, with 5 bases between. This CDR3 spans 13 amino acids. The V gene's germline CDR1 is LGHNA and CDR2 YNFKEQ. In DNA, the CDR3 is TGTGCCAGCAGCCAAGATGAGGCAGATACGCAGTATTTT. This sequence encodes CASSQDEADTQYF.

This clone turned up a few times. The rearrangement links TRBV29-1 to TRBJ2-2; no reliable D call. The CDR3 has 12 amino acids. Trimming cost V 7 bases and J 7 bases, with 13 bases left between them. CDR1 is SQVTM, CDR2 ANQGSEA, per germline. The CDR3 sequence: CSAGPMGGELFF. DNA for the CDR3: TGCAGCGCAGGACCCATGGGCGGGGAGCTGTTTTTT.

The chain combines TRBV30 with TRBJ1-6; D is unclear. CDR3 length: 14 residues. The germline V gene encodes CDR1 GTSNPN and CDR2 SVGIG (reference sequence). Trimming took off 0 bases at V and 11 bases at J, with 14 bases between the two ends. The CDR3 sequence: CAWSVLSARAPLHF. In DNA, the CDR3 is TGTGCCTGGAGTGTACTATCAGCCCGGGCACCCCTCCACTTT. Looking up the rest from reference TRBV30 and TRBJ1-6 gives the full variable domain: SQTIHQWPATLVQPVGSPLSLECTVEGTSNPNLYWYRQAAGRGLQLLFYSVGIGQISSEVPQNLSASRPQDRQFILSSKKLLLSDSGFYLCAWSVLSARAPLHFGNGTRLTVT.

V and J are TRBV5-6 and TRBJ1-2; 9 bases are shared with TRBD1. Germline V lookup: CDR1 SGHDT, CDR2 YYEEEE. V lost 2 bases to trimming and J lost 6 bases; unmatched junction nucleotides: 5. The CDR3 has 14 amino acids. CDR3 sequence (DNA): TGTGCCAGCAGCTTTTTACAGGGGGCAGATGGCTACACCTTC. Protein: CASSFLQGADGYTF.

This sequence joins TRBV2 and TRBJ1-5; D is uncertain. CDR1 is SNHLY and CDR2 is FYNNEI in the germline V gene. This CDR3 has 13 amino acids. Trimming shortened V by 7 bases and J by 8 bases, and 15 bases separated the two germline ends. As DNA, the CDR3 is TGTGCCAGCAATGCGGCCCGGAGGGAGCCCCAGCATTTT. Translated: CASNAARREPQHF.

Note on this clone: The junction differs from germline at one of its ends, possibly a read error. The chain uses TRBV29-1 and TRBJ2-7, with no clear D. Germline CDR1 reads SQVTM; CDR2 reads ANQGSEA. The CDR3 runs 13 residues. The CDR3 region has the DNA TGCAGCGTTCAAGAGCCGTACCCCCACGAGCAGTACTTC. It translates to CSVQEPYPHEQYF.

In this sample, this clone turned up once. The chain is built from TRBV11-2 and TRBJ2-2, with unresolved D. Trimming removed 1 base at V and 0 bases at J, with 12 bases between. This CDR3 is built from 17 residues. Germline-derived CDR1 and CDR2 are SGHAT and FQNNGV. CDR3 DNA: TGTGCCAGCAGCTTAGCGGGCCGAGCCTCGAACACCGGGGAGCTGTTTTTT. Residues: CASSLAGRASNTGELFF.

This clone was seen more than once but under ten times. V gene TRBV30 combines with J gene TRBJ2-7, with D perhaps matching TRBD1 (6 bases). CDR1 and CDR2 (germline): GTSNPN, SVGIG (reference sequence). Trimming left V 7 bases short and J 2 bases short, with 9 bases between. The CDR3 consists of 11 residues. The CDR3 nucleotides are TGTGCCTCCGAGGGGGCCTACGAGCAGTACTTC. This sequence encodes CASEGAYEQYF.

In this sample, this clone turned up a few times. The chain has TRBV29-1 and TRBJ1-2; D may be TRBD1 (5 bases). CDR3 length equals 13 residues. V shed 4 bases and J shed 2 bases, with 11 bases lying between them. Germline values: CDR1 SQVTM, CDR2 ANQGSEA. Here the CDR3 reads CSVAGGGNYGYTF. The CDR3 region has the DNA TGCAGCGTTGCCGGGGGAGGGAACTATGGCTACACCTTC.

The chain has TRBV15 and TRBJ2-7; no firm D call. This CDR3 contains 14 residues. V was pared by 1 base and J by 7 bases, with 14 bases between. The germline V gene has CDR1 LNHNV and CDR2 YYDKDF (reference sequence). The CDR3 loop reads CATSRALKGEEQYF. The CDR3 bases are TGTGCCACCAGCAGAGCTCTAAAGGGTGAAGAGCAGTACTTC.

The CDR3 coding sequence is TGTGCCAGCAGCTTGGTGCCAGGGGCTACCTCCTACGAGCAGTACTTC. Translating it yields CASSLVPGATSYEQYF. The chain employs TRBV5-6 and TRBJ2-7; possible D gene TRBD1, 6 bases. V was clipped by 0 bases and J by 0 bases, with 13 bases between them. The CDR3 consists of 16 residues. CDR1 and CDR2 (germline): SGHDT, YYEEEE.

The chain links TRBV9 to TRBJ2-6; tentative D call: TRBD1 (5 bases). From germline, CDR1 is SGDLS and CDR2 YYNGEE. This CDR3 region has 15 residues. V was cut by 3 bases and J by 0 bases, with 7 bases left in between. As DNA, the CDR3 is TGTGCCAGCAGCGCCCAGGGCTCTGGGGCCAACGTCCTGACTTTC. Translating it yields CASSAQGSGANVLTF.

The CDR3 region has the DNA TGTGCCAGTAGTACCGGGACACGGGTTGCAGAGACCCAGTACTTC. Its protein is CASSTGTRVAETQYF. V and J are TRBV19 and TRBJ2-5, with a tentative D call TRBD1 (6 bases). The CDR3 spans 15 residues. In germline, CDR1 is LNHDA, CDR2 SQIVND (reference sequence). V was clipped by 4 bases and J by 4 bases, with 16 bases between them. The full variable domain, in which reference TRBV19 and TRBJ2-5 provide the parts outside the CDR3, is DGGITQSPKYLFRKEGQNVTLSCEQNLNHDAMYWYRQDPGQGLRLIYYSQIVNDFQKGDIAEGYSVSREKKESFPLTVTSAQKNPTAFYLCASSTGTRVAETQYFGPGTRLLVL.

The gene calls are TRBV6-5 and TRBJ2-3; D is unresolved. This CDR3 region has 13 residues. V shed 2 bases and J shed 1 base, with 4 bases lying between them. Germline V gives CDR1 MNHEY, CDR2 SVGAGI. The CDR3 spells CASSYRRTDTQYF. The DNA of the CDR3 is TGTGCCAGCAGTTACAGGCGCACAGATACGCAGTATTTT.